The next 5 T cell receptor beta chains were all read from a single sample in a study of shared clonotypes between healthy human individuals. Clones were sequenced by immunoSEQ multiplex PCR, and TCRdb holds only the in-frame ones, with some missing. The sample includes 500,000 or so clones, around 95% seen only once; the top ten take 0.05% to 0.08%. The sequenced sample was naive CD4+ T cells sorted from blood. Subset specified: CD45RA+ positively selected. These receptor sequences come from a woman aged 25 to 39 in good health.

This chain links TRBV5-1 with TRBJ1-5; D is uncertain. Germline V CDR1 and CDR2: SGHRS, YFSETQ. This CDR3 has 15 amino acids. V lost 0 bases and J lost 3, with 10 bases in between. This CDR3 is CASSLVGDLNQPQHF. The CDR3 DNA is TGCGCCAGCAGCTTGGTGGGTGACCTCAATCAGCCCCAGCATTTT.

The table lists this clone with a count of one. This chain links TRBV19 with TRBJ2-3; 8 nucleotides match TRBD1. The CDR3 loop spans 16 amino acids. Trimming at V came to 9 bases and at J to 0 bases, leaving 11 bases not matched to a gene. Germline V gives CDR1 LNHDA, CDR2 SQIVND (reference sequence). CDR3 residues: CASRDRGRMSTDTQYF. In DNA, the CDR3 is TGTGCCAGCCGAGACAGGGGAAGGATGAGCACAGATACGCAGTATTTT.

The J gene is TRBJ2-1, the V gene TRBV11-3; 16 bases agree with TRBD2. CDR1 is SGHNT, CDR2 YENEEA, per germline. This CDR3 is built from 16 residues. The junction had 7 bases not matched to a gene; V was cut back by 6 bases and J by 8 bases. CDR3 residues: CASSFSGTSGRDEQFF. The CDR3 nucleotides are TGTGCCAGCAGTTTTTCCGGGACTAGCGGGAGGGATGAGCAGTTCTTC.

This clone was found once. The chain couples TRBV19 to TRBJ2-5; 9 bases match TRBD1. The assigned J gene may be wrong: the sequence end matches TRBJ2-7 better. CDR3 length: 14 residues. Germline CDR1 reads LNHDA; CDR2 reads SQIVND (reference sequence). The CDR3, as DNA: TGTGCCAGTAGTCCTACAGGGGGCTGGTACGAGCAGTACTTC. Translation: CASSPTGGWYEQYF.

The CDR3 region is CACEGQSFTEAFF. In DNA form, the CDR3 reads TGTGCCTGCGAGGGACAGTCTTTTACTGAAGCTTTCTTT. V is TRBV30 and J is TRBJ1-1; 7 bases agree with TRBD1. Germline assignment: CDR1 GTSNPN and CDR2 SVGIG (reference sequence). The CDR3 loop spans 13 amino acids. Trimming at V came to 6 bases and at J to 5 bases, leaving 9 bases not matched to a gene.